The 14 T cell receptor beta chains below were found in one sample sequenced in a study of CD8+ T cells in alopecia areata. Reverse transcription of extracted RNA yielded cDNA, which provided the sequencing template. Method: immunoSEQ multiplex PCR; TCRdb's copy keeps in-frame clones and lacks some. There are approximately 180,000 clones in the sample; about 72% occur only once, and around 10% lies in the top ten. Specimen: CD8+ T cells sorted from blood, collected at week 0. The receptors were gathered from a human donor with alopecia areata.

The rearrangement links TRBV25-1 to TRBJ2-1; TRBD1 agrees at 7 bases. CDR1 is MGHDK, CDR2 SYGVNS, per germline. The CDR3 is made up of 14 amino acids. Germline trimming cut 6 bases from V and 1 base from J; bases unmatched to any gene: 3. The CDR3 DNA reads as TGTGCCAGCAGCAGGGGGATTTCCTACAATGAGCAGTTCTTC. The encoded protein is CASSRGISYNEQFF.

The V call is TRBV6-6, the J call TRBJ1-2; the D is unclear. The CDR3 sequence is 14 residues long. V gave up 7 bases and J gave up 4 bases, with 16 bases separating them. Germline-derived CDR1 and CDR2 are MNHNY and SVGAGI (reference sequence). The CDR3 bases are TGTGCCAGCATTGGGCTCTTGATACCCTATGGCTACACCTTC. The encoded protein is CASIGLLIPYGYTF.

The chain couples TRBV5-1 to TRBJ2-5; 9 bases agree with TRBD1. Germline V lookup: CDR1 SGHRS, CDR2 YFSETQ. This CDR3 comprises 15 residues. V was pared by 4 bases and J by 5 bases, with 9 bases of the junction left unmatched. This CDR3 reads CASSGGTGSGETQYF. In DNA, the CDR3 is TGCGCCAGCAGCGGGGGGACAGGGTCAGGTGAGACCCAGTACTTC.

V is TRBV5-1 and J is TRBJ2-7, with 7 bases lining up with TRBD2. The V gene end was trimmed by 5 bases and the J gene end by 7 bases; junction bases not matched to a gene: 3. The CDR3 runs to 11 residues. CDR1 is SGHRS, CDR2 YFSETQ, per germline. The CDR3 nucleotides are TGCGCCAGCAGTTCGGGGGGTGAGCAGTACTTC. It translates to CASSSGGEQYF. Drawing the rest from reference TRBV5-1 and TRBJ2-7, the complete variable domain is KAGVTQTPRYLIKTRGQQVTLSCSPISGHRSVSWYQQTPGQGLQFLFEYFSETQRNKGNFPGRFSGRQFSNSRSEMNVSTLELGDSALYLCASSSGGEQYFGPGTRLTVT.

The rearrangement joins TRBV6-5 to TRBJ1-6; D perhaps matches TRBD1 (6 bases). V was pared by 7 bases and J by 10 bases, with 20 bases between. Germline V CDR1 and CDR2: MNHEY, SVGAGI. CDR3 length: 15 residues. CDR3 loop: CASTPTGASQSPLHF. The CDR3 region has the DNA TGTGCCAGCACCCCAACGGGGGCTTCACAATCACCCCTCCACTTT.

CDR3 region: CASATTSGGGETQYF. CDR3 nucleotides: TGTGCCAGCGCCACGACTAGCGGGGGAGGAGAGACCCAGTACTTC. This chain joins TRBV27 and TRBJ2-5, with 12 bases lining up with TRBD2. The CDR3 has 15 residues. V was clipped by 8 bases and J by 4 bases; unmatched bases: 8. The germline gives CDR1 MNHEY, CDR2 SMNVEV (reference sequence).

The CDR3 protein is CAWSVRPGFANTGELFF. The CDR3 DNA is TGTGCCTGGAGTGTACGCCCGGGGTTCGCGAACACCGGGGAGCTGTTTTTT. The gene calls are TRBV30 and TRBJ2-2; TRBD2 might be the D (5 bases). This CDR3 has 17 residues. V was clipped by 0 bases and J by 0 bases, with 14 bases between them. In germline, CDR1 is GTSNPN, CDR2 SVGIG (reference sequence).

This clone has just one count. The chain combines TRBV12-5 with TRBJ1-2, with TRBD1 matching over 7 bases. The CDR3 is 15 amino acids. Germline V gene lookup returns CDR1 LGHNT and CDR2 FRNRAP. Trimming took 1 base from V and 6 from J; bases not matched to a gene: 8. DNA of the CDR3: TGTGCTAGTGGTTTGGGCCCGACAGGGTTCGATGGCTACACCTTC. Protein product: CASGLGPTGFDGYTF. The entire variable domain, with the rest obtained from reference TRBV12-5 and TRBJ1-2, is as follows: DARVTQTPRHKVTEMGQEVTMRCQPILGHNTVFWYRQTMMQGLELLAYFRNRAPLDDSGMPKDRFSAEMPDATLATLKIQPSEPRDSAVYFCASGLGPTGFDGYTFGSGTRLTVV.

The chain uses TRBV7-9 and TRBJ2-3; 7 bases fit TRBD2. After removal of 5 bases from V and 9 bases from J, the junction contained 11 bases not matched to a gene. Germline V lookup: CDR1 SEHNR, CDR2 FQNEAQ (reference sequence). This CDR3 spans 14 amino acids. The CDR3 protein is CASSPRDYRGTQYF. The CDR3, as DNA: TGTGCCAGCAGCCCCCGGGACTATCGCGGGACGCAGTATTTT.

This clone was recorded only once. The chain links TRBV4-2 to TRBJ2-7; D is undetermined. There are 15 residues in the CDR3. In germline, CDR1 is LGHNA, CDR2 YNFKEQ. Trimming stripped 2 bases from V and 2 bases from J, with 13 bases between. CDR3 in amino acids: CASSQSLLPAYEQYF. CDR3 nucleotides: TGTGCCAGCAGCCAAAGCCTCCTCCCAGCCTACGAGCAGTACTTC.

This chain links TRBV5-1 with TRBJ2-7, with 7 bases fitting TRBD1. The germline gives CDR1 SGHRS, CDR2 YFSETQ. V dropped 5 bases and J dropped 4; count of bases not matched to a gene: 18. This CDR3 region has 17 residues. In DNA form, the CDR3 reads TGCGCCAGCAGTGAGGGACGGATTGTCACCAGGGGGTACGAGCAGTACTTC. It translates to CASSEGRIVTRGYEQYF. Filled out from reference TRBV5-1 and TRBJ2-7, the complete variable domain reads KAGVTQTPRYLIKTRGQQVTLSCSPISGHRSVSWYQQTPGQGLQFLFEYFSETQRNKGNFPGRFSGRQFSNSRSEMNVSTLELGDSALYLCASSEGRIVTRGYEQYFGPGTRLTVT.

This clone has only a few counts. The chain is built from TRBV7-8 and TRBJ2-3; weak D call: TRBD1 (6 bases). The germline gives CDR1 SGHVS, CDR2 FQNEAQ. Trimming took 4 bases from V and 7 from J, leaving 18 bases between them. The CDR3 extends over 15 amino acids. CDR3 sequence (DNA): TGTGCCAGCAGCTCCCGACAGGAAATGTTACATACGCAGTATTTT. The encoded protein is CASSSRQEMLHTQYF. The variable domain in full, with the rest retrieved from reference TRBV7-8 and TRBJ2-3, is GAGVSQSPRYKVAKRGQDVALRCDPISGHVSLFWYQQALGQGPEFLTYFQNEAQLDKSGLPSDRFFAERPEGSVSTLKIQRTQQEDSAVYLCASSSRQEMLHTQYFGPGTRLTVL.

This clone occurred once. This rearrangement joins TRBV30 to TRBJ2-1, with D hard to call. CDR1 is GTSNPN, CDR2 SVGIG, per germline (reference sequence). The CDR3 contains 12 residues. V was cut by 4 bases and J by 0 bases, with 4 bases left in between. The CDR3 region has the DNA TGTGCCTGGATGGCCTCCTACAATGAGCAGTTCTTC. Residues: CAWMASYNEQFF.

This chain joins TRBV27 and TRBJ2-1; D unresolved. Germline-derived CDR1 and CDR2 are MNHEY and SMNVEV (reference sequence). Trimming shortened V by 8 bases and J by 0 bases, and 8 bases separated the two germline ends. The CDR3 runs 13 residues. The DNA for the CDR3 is TGTGCCAGCCGACTGAGCTCCTACAATGAGCAGTTCTTC. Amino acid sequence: CASRLSSYNEQFF.